This T cell receptor (beta chain) was obtained from a study of blood T cell repertoires in COVID-19. Here immunoSEQ multiplex PCR was the method, and the copy in TCRdb shows in-frame clones only, minus some. The data contain 210,000 or so clones, about four fifths of them singletons. This CDR3 has 16 amino acids. Per the germline V gene, CDR1 is LGHNA and CDR2 is YNFKEQ. With 1 base clipped from V and 3 bases from J, the junction kept 7 bases outside the gene matches. The clonotype comes from a man aged 55-75 years who had recovered from COVID-19. Sequenced: PBMCs or T cells enriched from blood (not recorded which). This chain joins TRBV4-2 and TRBJ2-3, with 7 bases aligning to TRBD2. CDR3 loop: CASSQGGAGNTDTQYF. CDR3 nucleotide sequence: TGTGCCAGCAGCCAAGGTGGAGCGGGGAATACAGATACGCAGTATTTT.